The rows below give T cell receptor beta chains drawn from one sample of a study of STAT5B mutations in CD4+ large granular lymphocyte leukemia. The method was immunoSEQ multiplex PCR; TCRdb's version includes in-frame clones alone and lacks a portion of them. Of roughly 38,000 clones listed, 75% to 85% are singletons. Sequenced: CD4+ T cells from blood buffy coats. These TCRs come from a human donor in good health. Both conserved end residues are part of each CDR3. The order of the fields is V gene, J gene, CDR3 protein.

TRBV9	TRBJ2-2	CASSVGTSGSTGELFF
TRBV19	TRBJ1-4	CASSMQALGEKLFF
TRBV5-5	TRBJ1-6	CASSPNRGANSPLHF
TRBV29-1	TRBJ2-5	CSVETGRGETQYF
TRBV11-1	TRBJ2-1	CASSSPTSGRLSYNEQFF
TRBV19	TRBJ2-5	CASSIAGRGQETQYF
TRBV10-2	TRBJ2-6	CATASGDPGANVLTF
TRBV5-1	TRBJ1-6	CASSLAPGAGDSPLHF
TRBV29-1	TRBJ2-5	CSAPGQLQETQYF
TRBV11-1	TRBJ2-7	CASSSPGTLSYEQYF
TRBV7-6	TRBJ2-5	CASSLWTGPQQETQYF
TRBV15	TRBJ1-5	CATSRPRGMGYGNQPQHF
TRBV9	TRBJ2-1	CASSPGGSDNEQFF
TRBV19	TRBJ2-1	CASSIGLASPYNEQFF
TRBV27	TRBJ2-1	CASSLTASEVGPATKQFF
TRBV5-1	TRBJ2-3	CASTIRVGIGTDTQYF
TRBV6-5	TRBJ2-3	CASADWSTDTQYF
TRBV11-3	TRBJ2-3	CASSLRTGLSTDTQYF
TRBV5-1	TRBJ2-3	CASMRDGGGTDTQYF
TRBV2	TRBJ2-3	CASSEVIPTDTQYF
TRBV12-5	TRBJ2-4	CASAATDIQYF
TRBV10-3	TRBJ1-5	CAISEHTGNQPQHF
TRBV7-2	TRBJ2-4	CASSLVGNSAAKNIQYF
TRBV5-1	TRBJ1-4	CASSGQGADEKLFF
TRBV18	TRBJ2-2	CASSPPNAGDPTGELFF